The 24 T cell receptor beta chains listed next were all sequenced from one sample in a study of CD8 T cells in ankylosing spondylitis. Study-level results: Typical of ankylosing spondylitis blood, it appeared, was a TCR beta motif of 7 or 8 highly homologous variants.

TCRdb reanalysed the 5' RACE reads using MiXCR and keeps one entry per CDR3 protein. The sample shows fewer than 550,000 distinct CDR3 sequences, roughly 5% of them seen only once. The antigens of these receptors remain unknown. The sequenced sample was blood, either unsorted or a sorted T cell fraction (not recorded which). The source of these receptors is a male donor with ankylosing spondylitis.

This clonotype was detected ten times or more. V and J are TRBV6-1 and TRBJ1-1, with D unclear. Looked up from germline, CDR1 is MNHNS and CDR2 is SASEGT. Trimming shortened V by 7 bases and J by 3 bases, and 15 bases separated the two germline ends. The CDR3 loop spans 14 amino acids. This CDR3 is CASTQGSGYTEAFF. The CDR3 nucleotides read TGTGCCAGCACCCAAGGGAGCGGCTACACTGAAGCTTTCTTT.

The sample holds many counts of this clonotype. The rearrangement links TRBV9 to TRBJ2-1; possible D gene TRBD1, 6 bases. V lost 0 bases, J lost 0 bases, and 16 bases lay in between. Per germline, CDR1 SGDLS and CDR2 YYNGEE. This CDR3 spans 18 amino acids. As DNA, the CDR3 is TGTGCCAGCAGCGTAGCTACAGGGCTCCTGAGCTCCTACAATGAGCAGTTCTTC. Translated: CASSVATGLLSSYNEQFF.

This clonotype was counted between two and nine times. The CDR3 is CASSHAGHLDLPYEQYF. The DNA of the CDR3 is TGTGCCAGCAGCCATGCGGGACATCTGGATTTACCCTACGAGCAGTACTTC. This chain links TRBV14 with TRBJ2-7; perhaps D is TRBD1 or TRBD2 (6 bases each). The CDR3 length is 17 residues. The V gene's germline CDR1 is SGHDN and CDR2 FVKESK. The V end was cut by 3 bases, the J end by 2 bases, with 20 bases between. Filled out from reference TRBV14 and TRBJ2-7, the complete variable domain reads EAGVTQFPSHSVIEKGQTVTLRCDPISGHDNLYWYRRVMGKEIKFLLHFVKESKQDESGMPNNRFLAERTGGTYSTLKVQPAELEDSGVYFCASSHAGHLDLPYEQYFGPGTRLTVT.

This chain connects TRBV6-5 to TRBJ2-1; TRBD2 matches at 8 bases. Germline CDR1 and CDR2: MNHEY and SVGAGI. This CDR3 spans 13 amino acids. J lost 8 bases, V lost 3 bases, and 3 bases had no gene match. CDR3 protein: CASSYAGGYEQFF. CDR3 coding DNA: TGTGCCAGCAGTTATGCGGGGGGTTATGAGCAGTTCTTC.

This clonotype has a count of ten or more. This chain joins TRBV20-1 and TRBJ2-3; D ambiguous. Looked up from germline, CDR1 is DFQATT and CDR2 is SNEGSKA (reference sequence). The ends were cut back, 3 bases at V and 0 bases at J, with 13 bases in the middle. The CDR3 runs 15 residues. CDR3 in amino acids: CSASRRLASTDTQYF. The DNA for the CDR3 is TGCAGTGCTAGTCGGAGATTAGCTAGCACAGATACGCAGTATTTT.

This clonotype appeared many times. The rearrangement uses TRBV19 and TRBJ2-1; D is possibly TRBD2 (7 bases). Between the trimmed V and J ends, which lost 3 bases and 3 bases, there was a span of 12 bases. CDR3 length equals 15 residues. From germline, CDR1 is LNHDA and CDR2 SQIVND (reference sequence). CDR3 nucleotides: TGTGCCAGTAGTATGGGGGGGCCCGGCTACAATGAGCAGTTCTTC. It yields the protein CASSMGGPGYNEQFF.

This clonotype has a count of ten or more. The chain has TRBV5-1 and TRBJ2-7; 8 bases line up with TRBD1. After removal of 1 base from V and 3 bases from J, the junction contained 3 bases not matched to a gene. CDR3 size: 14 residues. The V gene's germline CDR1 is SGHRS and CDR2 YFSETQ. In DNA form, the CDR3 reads TGCGCCAGCAGCTTGACAGGGGGAGGCTACGAGCAGTACTTC. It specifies CASSLTGGGYEQYF.

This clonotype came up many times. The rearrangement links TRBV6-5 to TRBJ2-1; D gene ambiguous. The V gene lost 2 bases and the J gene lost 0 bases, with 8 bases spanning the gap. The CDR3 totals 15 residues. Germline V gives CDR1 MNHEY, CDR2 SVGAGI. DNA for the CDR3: TGTGCCAGCAGTTACGGCGCGAGCTCCTACAATGAGCAGTTCTTC. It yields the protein CASSYGASSYNEQFF.

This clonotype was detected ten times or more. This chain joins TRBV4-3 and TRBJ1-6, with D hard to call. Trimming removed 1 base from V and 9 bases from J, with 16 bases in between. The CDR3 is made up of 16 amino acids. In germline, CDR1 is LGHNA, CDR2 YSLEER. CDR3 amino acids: CASSQASWGSSSPLHF. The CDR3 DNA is TGCGCCAGCAGCCAAGCGAGTTGGGGATCAAGTTCACCCCTCCACTTT.

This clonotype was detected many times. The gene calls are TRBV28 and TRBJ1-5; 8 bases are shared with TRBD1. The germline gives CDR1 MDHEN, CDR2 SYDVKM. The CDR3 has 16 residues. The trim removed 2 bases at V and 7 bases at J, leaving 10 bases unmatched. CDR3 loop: CASSLVRQGQGQPQHF. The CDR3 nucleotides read TGTGCCAGCAGTTTAGTAAGACAGGGGCAGGGACAGCCCCAGCATTTT.

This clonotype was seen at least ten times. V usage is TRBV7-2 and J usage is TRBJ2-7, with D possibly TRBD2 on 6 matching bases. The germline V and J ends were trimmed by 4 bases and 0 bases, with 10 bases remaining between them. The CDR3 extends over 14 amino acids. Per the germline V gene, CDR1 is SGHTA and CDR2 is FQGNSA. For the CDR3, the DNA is TGTGCCAGCAGCTCCTACGGGAGCTCCTACGAGCAGTACTTC. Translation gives CASSSYGSSYEQYF.

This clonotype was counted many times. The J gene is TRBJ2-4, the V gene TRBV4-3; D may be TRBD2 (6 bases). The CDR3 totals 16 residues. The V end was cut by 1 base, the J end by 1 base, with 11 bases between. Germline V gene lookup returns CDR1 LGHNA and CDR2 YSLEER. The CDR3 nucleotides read TGCGCCAGCAGCCAAGCGGGGGTAGGGGCCAAAAACATTCAGTACTTC. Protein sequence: CASSQAGVGAKNIQYF.

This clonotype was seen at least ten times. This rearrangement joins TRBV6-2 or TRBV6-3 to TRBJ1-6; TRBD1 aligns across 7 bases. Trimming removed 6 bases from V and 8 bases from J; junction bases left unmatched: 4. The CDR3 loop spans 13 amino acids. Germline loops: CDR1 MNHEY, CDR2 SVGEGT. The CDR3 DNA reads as TGTGCCAGCAGCCGGGACAGATATTCACCCCTCCACTTT. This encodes CASSRDRYSPLHF.

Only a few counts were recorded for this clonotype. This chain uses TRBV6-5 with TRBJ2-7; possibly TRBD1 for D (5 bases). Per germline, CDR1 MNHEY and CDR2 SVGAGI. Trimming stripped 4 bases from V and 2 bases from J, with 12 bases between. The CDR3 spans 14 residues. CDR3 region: CASSWSAGTYEQYF. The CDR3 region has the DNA TGTGCCAGCAGTTGGTCGGCAGGGACCTACGAGCAGTACTTC.

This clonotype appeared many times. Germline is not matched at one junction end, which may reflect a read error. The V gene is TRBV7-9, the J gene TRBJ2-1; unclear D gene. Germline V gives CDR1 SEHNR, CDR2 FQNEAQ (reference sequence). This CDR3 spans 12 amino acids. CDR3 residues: CASSLSANEQFF. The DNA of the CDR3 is TGCGCCAGCAGCCTCTCAGCCAATGAGCAGTTCTTC.

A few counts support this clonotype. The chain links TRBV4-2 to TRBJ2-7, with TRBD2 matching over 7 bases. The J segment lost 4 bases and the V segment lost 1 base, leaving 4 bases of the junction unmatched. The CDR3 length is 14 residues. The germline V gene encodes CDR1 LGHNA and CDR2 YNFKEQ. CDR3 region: CASSQGGSGYEQYF. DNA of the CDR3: TGTGCCAGCAGCCAAGGGGGTAGCGGGTACGAGCAGTACTTC.

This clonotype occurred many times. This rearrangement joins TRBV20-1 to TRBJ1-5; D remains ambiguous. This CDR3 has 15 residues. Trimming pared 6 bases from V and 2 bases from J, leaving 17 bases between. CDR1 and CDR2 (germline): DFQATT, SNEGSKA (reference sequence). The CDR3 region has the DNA TGCAGTGCCTCGCGACCCGGGTATGGCAATCAGCCCCAGCATTTT. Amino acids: CSASRPGYGNQPQHF.

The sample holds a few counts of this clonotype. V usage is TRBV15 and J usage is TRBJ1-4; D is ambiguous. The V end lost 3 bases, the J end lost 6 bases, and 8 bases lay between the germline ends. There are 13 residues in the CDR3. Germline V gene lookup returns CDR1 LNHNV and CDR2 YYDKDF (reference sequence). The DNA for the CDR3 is TGTGCCACCAGCAGTGACCAATATGAAAAACTGTTTTTT. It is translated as CATSSDQYEKLFF.

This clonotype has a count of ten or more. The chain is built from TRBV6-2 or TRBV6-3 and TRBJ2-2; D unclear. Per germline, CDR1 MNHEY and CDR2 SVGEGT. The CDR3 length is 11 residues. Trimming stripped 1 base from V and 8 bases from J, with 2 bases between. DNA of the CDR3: TGTGCCAGCAGTTACTGGGGGGAGCTGTTTTTT. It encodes CASSYWGELFF.

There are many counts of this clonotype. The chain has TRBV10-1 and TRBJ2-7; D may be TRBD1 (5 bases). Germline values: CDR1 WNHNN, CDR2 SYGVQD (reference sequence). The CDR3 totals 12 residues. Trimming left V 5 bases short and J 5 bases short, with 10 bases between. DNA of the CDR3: TGCGCCAGCAGTTTCAGGGTCCACGAGCAGTACTTC. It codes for CASSFRVHEQYF.

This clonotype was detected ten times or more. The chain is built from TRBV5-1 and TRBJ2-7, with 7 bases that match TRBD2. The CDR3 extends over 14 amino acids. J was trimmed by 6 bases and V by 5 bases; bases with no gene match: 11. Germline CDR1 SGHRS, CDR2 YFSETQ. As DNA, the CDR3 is TGCGCCAGCAGGGGAAATCCCGGACTAGGCGAGCAGTACTTC. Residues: CASRGNPGLGEQYF. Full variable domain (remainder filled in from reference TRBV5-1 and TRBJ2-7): KAGVTQTPRYLIKTRGQQVTLSCSPISGHRSVSWYQQTPGQGLQFLFEYFSETQRNKGNFPGRFSGRQFSNSRSEMNVSTLELGDSALYLCASRGNPGLGEQYFGPGTRLTVT.

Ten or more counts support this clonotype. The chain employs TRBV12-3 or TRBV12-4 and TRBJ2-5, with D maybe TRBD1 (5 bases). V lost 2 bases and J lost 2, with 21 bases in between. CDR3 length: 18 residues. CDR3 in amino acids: CASSLLRQAGLAQETQYF. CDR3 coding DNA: TGTGCCAGCAGTTTATTGAGGCAAGCAGGGTTGGCACAAGAGACCCAGTACTTC.

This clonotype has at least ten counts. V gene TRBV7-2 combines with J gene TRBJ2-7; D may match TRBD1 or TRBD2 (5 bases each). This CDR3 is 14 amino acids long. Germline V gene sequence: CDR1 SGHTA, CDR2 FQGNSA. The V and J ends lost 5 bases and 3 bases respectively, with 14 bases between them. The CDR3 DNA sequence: TGTGCCAGCAGCACGGGCGGTGGGGGCTACGAGCAGTACTTC. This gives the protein CASSTGGGGYEQYF.

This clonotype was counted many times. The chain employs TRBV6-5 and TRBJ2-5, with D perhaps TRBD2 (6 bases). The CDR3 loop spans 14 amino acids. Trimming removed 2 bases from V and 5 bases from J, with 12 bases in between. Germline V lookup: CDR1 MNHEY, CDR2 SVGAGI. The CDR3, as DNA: TGTGCCAGCAGTTACCCGGGAGCGTGGGAGACCCAGTACTTC. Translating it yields CASSYPGAWETQYF.